One sample yielded the 12 T cell receptor beta chains listed below, sequenced in a study of T cell clonality in common variable immunodeficiency. Sequencing was performed with immunoSEQ multiplex PCR; in TCRdb, only in-frame clones are kept and a portion is missing. Altogether roughly 50,000 clones were found in the sample, and no singletons occur. Sequencing was performed on peripheral blood mononuclear cells. The receptors were gathered from a person aged 18 to 69 in good health.

Ten or more counts support this clone. The read is 3 residues too short to cover the CDR3 end, so that end is filled in from the germline J gene. The V call is TRBV2, the J call TRBJ2-7; the match to TRBD2 covers 16 bases. Germline V gene lookup returns CDR1 SNHLY and CDR2 FYNNEI. The CDR3 has 17 residues. V shed 6 bases, J shed 5 bases, and the junction held 10 bases outside the gene matches. The CDR3 DNA, read in part, is TGTGCCAGCAGCCCTATGGGACTAGCGGGAGGGCCGCACGAG. This encodes CASSPMGLAGGPHE. The full CDR3 protein reads CASSPMGLAGGPHEQYF.

By share, this clone counts as medium-sized (0.01 to 0.1%). The read halts 3 residues ahead of the CDR3 end, with the missing end drawn from the germline J gene. The genes are TRBV5-1 and TRBJ1-1; TRBD1 matches 7 bases. V shed 3 bases, J shed 1 base, and the junction held 9 bases outside the gene matches. CDR1 and CDR2 (germline): SGHRS, YFSETQ. The CDR3 consists of 16 residues. CDR3 protein: CASSWGPGQPNTEAFF. Incomplete CDR3 DNA: TGCGCCAGCAGCTGGGGGCCGGGACAGCCGAACACTGAA.

This clone has a count of ten or more. The read halts 3 residues ahead of the CDR3 end, with the missing end drawn from the germline J gene. This chain joins TRBV2 and TRBJ1-1, with D possibly being TRBD1 (5 bases). The CDR3 covers 10 residues. The V gene lost 8 bases and the J gene lost 7 bases, with 8 bases spanning the gap. Germline values: CDR1 SNHLY, CDR2 FYNNEI. The sequenced CDR3 bases are TGTGCCAGCGGGGCCCTTGAA. This translates into CASGALE. The complete CDR3 protein is CASGALEAFF.

This clone was detected ten times or more. The CDR3 end lies 3 residues beyond the end of the read and is filled in from the germline J gene. The chain carries TRBV10-3 and TRBJ1-1, with 11 bases lining up with TRBD1. Germline V gene sequence: CDR1 ENHRY, CDR2 SYGVKD. This CDR3 has 14 amino acids. V shed 4 bases, J shed 4 bases, and the junction held 2 bases outside the gene matches. The sequenced part of the CDR3 DNA is TGTGCCATCAGTGGGGACAGGGGGTTCACTGAA. Translation gives CAISGDRGFTE. The whole CDR3 region reads CAISGDRGFTEAFF.

About this clone: From the germline J gene comes the end of the CDR3, since the read stops 3 residues before it. The J gene is TRBJ2-7, the V gene TRBV2, with D possibly being TRBD2 (5 bases). V lost 6 bases and J lost 0, with 15 bases in between. The CDR3 spans 15 residues. Germline values: CDR1 SNHLY, CDR2 FYNNEI. CDR3 amino acids: CASRYAPGYSYEQYF. The part of the CDR3 DNA that was read is TGTGCCAGCAGATACGCTCCGGGGTACTCCTACGAG.

Remarks on this clone: The sequence runs out 3 residues before the end of the CDR3; the remainder is reconstructed from the germline J gene. Other DNA sequences from this sample encode an identical CDR3 as well. V and J are TRBV7-9 and TRBJ1-2, with D possibly matching TRBD1 (5 bases). The CDR3 sequence is 14 residues long. Germline assignment: CDR1 SEHNR and CDR2 FQNEAQ (reference sequence). Trimming stripped 0 bases from V and 6 bases from J, with 11 bases between. The part of the CDR3 DNA that was read is TGTGCCAGCAGCTTAGCTAGGGGAGGGGATGGC. It codes for CASSLARGGDG. The entire CDR3 is CASSLARGGDGYTF.

This clone was observed many times. Sequencing ends 3 residues short of the CDR3 end; the germline J gene provides the rest. The chain recombines TRBV12-3 or TRBV12-4 with TRBJ2-5; D not certain. The CDR3 totals 13 residues. Trimming took off 5 bases at V and 5 bases at J, with 12 bases between the two ends. The CDR3 is CASSLTDGETQYF. The part of the CDR3 DNA that was read is TGTGCCAGCAGTCTCACAGACGGCGAGACC.

This clone has at least ten counts. The CDR3 end falls 3 residues outside the read, so it is completed with the germline J gene. Distinct nucleotide sequences in the sample also encode this CDR3. V is TRBV20-1 and J is TRBJ1-1, with 7 nucleotides matching TRBD1. CDR3 length equals 12 residues. The V segment lost 3 bases and the J segment 3 bases; nucleotides outside the gene matches: 1. Germline V gene data show CDR1 as DFQATT and CDR2 as SNEGSKA (reference sequence). This chain's CDR3 is CSARQGDTEAFF. Incomplete CDR3 DNA: TGCAGTGCTAGGCAGGGGGACACTGAA.

This clone was counted ten times or more. The read finishes 3 residues shy of the CDR3 end, and the germline J gene is used to complete it. This chain links TRBV29-1 with TRBJ2-3; D is ambiguous. This CDR3 comprises 12 residues. Germline V gives CDR1 SQVTM, CDR2 ANQGSEA. The V end lost 8 bases, the J end lost 6 bases, and 15 bases lay between the germline ends. The CDR3 region is CSPAALGDTQYF. The DNA read from the CDR3 is TGCAGCCCGGCAGCGCTCGGGGATACG.

This clone came up many times. The read gets to within 3 residues of the CDR3 end, and the germline J gene fills in the rest. This chain joins TRBV5-1 and TRBJ2-7; TRBD1 matches 8 bases. Germline V CDR1 and CDR2: SGHRS, YFSETQ. The CDR3 spans 14 residues. V lost 3 bases to trimming and J lost 3 bases; unmatched junction nucleotides: 5. CDR3 loop: CASSWTGQDYEQYF. CDR3 DNA, as far as it was read: TGCGCCAGCAGCTGGACGGGACAGGACTACGAG.

This clone has a count of ten or more. The read ends 3 residues early relative to the CDR3; the germline J gene fills the gap. The rearrangement links TRBV2 to TRBJ1-5, with D possibly being TRBD1 (6 bases). Germline CDR1 SNHLY, CDR2 FYNNEI. The germline V and J ends were trimmed by 6 bases and 6 bases, with 15 bases remaining between them. The CDR3 has 14 residues. The CDR3 loop is CASRDGTGSQPQHF. The CDR3 bases that were read are TGTGCCAGCAGGGACGGTACAGGGTCTCAGCCC.

This clone was found many times. The germline gene is not matched at one end of the junction; a read error may be the cause. The CDR3 end falls 3 residues outside the read, so it is completed with the germline J gene. The chain carries TRBV7-7 and TRBJ2-5, with a possible D match to TRBD2 (5 bases). CDR1 is SSHAT and CDR2 is FNYEAQ in the germline V gene (reference sequence). This CDR3 has 15 residues. The sequenced part of the CDR3 DNA is TGTGCTAGCAGCTTGGGCGGGTCTCCACAAGAGACC. Translation: CASSLGGSPQET. The whole CDR3 protein reads CASSLGGSPQETQYF.